This TCR beta chain was sequenced for a study of T cells in Graves' hyperthyroidism and ophthalmopathy. CDR3 length: 14 residues. With 4 bases removed from V and 2 bases from J, the gap between germline ends came to 11 bases. Germline V lookup: CDR1 SNHLY, CDR2 FYNNEI. Uncontrolled infection, other autoimmune disease, pregnancy and lactation each barred patients from inclusion. Each diagnosis was grounded in clinical symptoms, serum thyroxine and TRAb, thyroid ultrasound, and orbital computed tomography. Template material for amplifying TCR beta CDR3 regions consisted of RNA transcripts. First-round RT-PCR with HTBI primers amplified the TCR CDR3 region. TCRdb re-analysed the multiplex PCR reads in MiXCR, keeping a single row per CDR3 protein. The repertoire includes 96,000 or so distinct CDR3 sequences, under 65% of them detected once, and around 27% sits in the top ten.

Specimen: blood. This TCR derives from a woman in her 40s with Graves' hyperthyroidism. J is TRBJ1-2 and V is TRBV2; TRBD1 is a possible D gene (5 bases). CDR3 bases: TGTGCCAGCAGTGCCCTTAAGGGGAACTATGGCTACACCTTC. Translating it yields CASSALKGNYGYTF.